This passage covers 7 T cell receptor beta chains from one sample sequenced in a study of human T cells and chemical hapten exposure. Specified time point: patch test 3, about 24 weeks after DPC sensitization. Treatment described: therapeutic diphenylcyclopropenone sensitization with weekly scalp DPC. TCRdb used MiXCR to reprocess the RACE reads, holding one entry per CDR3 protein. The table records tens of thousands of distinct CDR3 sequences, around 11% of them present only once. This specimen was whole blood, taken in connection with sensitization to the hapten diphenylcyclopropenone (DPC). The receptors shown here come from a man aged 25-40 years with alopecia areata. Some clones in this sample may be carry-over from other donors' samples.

CDR3 region: CASSQNPARTDTQYF. Here the CDR3 DNA reads TGCGCCAGCAGCCAAAACCCGGCGCGGACAGATACGCAGTATTTT. This sequence joins TRBV4-1 and TRBJ2-3; no clear D gene. CDR3 length: 15 residues. Germline V CDR1 and CDR2: MGHRA, YSYEKL. Trimming removed 2 bases at V and 3 bases at J, with 12 bases between.

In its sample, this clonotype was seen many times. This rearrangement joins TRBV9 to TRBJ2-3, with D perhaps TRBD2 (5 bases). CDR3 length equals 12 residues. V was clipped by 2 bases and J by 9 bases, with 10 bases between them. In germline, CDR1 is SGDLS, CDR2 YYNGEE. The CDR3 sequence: CASSVMGRTQYF. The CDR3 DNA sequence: TGTGCCAGCAGCGTTATGGGGAGAACGCAGTATTTT.

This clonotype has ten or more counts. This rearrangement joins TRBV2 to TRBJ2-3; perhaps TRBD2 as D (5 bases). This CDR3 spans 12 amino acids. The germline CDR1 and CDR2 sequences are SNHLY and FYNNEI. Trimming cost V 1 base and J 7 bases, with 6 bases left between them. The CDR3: CASSEVANTQYF. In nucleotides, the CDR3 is TGTGCCAGCAGTGAAGTAGCGAATACGCAGTATTTT.

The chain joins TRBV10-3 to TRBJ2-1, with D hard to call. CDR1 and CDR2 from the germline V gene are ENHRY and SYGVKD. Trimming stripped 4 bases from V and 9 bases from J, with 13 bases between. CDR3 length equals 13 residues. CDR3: CAISGFELGEQFF. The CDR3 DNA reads TGTGCCATCAGTGGTTTCGAGTTAGGTGAGCAGTTCTTC.

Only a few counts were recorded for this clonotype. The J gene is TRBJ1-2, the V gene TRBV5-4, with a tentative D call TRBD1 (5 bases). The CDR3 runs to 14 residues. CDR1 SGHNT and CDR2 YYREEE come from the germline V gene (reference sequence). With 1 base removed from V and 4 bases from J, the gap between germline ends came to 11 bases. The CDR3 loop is CASSLRTNPYGYTF. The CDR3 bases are TGTGCCAGCAGCTTGAGGACAAATCCCTATGGCTACACCTTC.

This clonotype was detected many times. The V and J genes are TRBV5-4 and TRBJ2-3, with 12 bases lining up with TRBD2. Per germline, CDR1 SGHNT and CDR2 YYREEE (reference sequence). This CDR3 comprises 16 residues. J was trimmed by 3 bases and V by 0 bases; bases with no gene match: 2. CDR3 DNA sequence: TGTGCCAGCAGCTTGGCCGGGACTAGCGGGACAGATACGCAGTATTTT. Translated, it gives CASSLAGTSGTDTQYF.

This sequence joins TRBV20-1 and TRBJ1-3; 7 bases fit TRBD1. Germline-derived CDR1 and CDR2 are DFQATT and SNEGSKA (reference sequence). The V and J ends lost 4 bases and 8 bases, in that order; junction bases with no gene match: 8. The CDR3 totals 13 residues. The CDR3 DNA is TGCAGTGCTATGGGTGACAGGGCGGACACCATATATTTT. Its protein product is CSAMGDRADTIYF.